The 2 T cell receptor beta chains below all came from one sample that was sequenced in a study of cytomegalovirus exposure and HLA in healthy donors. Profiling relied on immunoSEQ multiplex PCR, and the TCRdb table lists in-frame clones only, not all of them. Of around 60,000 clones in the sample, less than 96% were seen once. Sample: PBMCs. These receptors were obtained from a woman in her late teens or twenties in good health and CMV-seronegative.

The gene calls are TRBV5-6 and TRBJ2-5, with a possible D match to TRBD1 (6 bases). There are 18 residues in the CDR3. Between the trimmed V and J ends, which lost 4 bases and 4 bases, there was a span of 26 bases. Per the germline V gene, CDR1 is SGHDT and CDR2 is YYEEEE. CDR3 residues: CASSPAIRDKDWRETQYF. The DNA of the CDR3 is TGTGCCAGCAGCCCCGCCATCCGGGACAAAGATTGGCGAGAGACCCAGTACTTC.

The CDR3 protein is CASSLTTETEAFF. CDR3 coding DNA: TGTGCCAGCAGCTTAACTACGGAGACTGAAGCTTTCTTT. The chain recombines TRBV7-9 with TRBJ1-1; D call uncertain. Germline assignment: CDR1 SEHNR and CDR2 FQNEAQ (reference sequence). The length of the CDR3 is 13 residues. With 2 bases removed from V and 5 bases from J, the gap between germline ends came to 9 bases.